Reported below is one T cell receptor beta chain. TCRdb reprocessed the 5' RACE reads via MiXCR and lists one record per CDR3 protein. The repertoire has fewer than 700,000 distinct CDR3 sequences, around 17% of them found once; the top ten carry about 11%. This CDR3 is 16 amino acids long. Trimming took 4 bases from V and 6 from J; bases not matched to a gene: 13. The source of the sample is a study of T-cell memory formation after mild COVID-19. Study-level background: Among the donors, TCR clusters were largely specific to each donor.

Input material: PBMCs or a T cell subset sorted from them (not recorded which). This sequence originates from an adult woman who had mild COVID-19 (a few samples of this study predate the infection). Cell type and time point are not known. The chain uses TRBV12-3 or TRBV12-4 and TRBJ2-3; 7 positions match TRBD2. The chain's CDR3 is CASSSPRAPGGDTQYF. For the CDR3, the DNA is TGTGCCAGCAGTTCTCCGAGGGCACCCGGGGGGGATACGCAGTATTTT.